These T cell receptor beta chains were read from a single sample in a study of cytomegalovirus exposure and HLA in healthy donors. Sequencing was performed with immunoSEQ multiplex PCR; in TCRdb, only in-frame clones are kept and a portion is missing. This sample has roughly 280,000 clones, with roughly 70% found just once. Sequenced input: PBMCs. Receptors originate from a female donor in good health and CMV-seronegative. Each CDR3 is given with its conserved first and last residue. The D gene is left open where the match is weak. The listing skips clone size in some rows; elsewhere it reads once, few, many or a size class.

clone_size,d_call,v_call,j_call,cdr3_nt,cdr3_aa
few,-,TRBV4-1,TRBJ1-4,TGCGCCAGCAGCCTAACGGGGACAAAGTATGAAAAACTGTTTTTT,CASSLTGTKYEKLFF
few,TRBD2,TRBV11-3,TRBJ2-1,TGTGCCAGCAGCCCCACGAGGTCCAGACTAGCGGGGGGCAATGAGCAGTTCTTC,CASSPTRSRLAGGNEQFF
-,-,TRBV2,TRBJ1-4,TGTGCCAGATCACCGGGGGGGAATAATGAAAAACTGTTTTTT,CARSPGGNNEKLFF
few,TRBD1,TRBV7-2,TRBJ1-1,TGTGCCAGCAGCCTTAGGACAGGGCGAGCTTTCTTT,CASSLRTGRAFF
few,-,TRBV6-5,TRBJ1-1,TGTGCCAGCAGTTACTCCGGGGGTGATGAAGCTTTCTTT,CASSYSGGDEAFF
once,TRBD2,TRBV27,TRBJ2-7,TGTGCCAGCAGAAAAGCGGGGGGAAGCTCCTACGAGCAGTACTTC,CASRKAGGSSYEQYF
-,TRBD2,TRBV6-1,TRBJ2-1,TGTGCCAGCAGTGATCAACCGGGACTAACATTGGACTCCTACAATGAGCAGTTCTTC,CASSDQPGLTLDSYNEQFF
-,TRBD1,TRBV27,TRBJ2-5,TGTGCCAGCGGTCCAGGACAGGGGGCTTGGGAGACCCAGTACTTC,CASGPGQGAWETQYF
-,TRBD1,TRBV4-1,TRBJ1-3,TGCGCCAGCAGCCAAAGGGACAGGGCTGGAAACACCATATATTTT,CASSQRDRAGNTIYF
few,-,TRBV25-1,TRBJ2-7,TGTGCCAGCAGTGAATCCGTGAGTTCCTACGAGCAGTACTTC,CASSESVSSYEQYF
few,TRBD1,TRBV7-2,TRBJ1-2,TGTGCCAGCACCTACAGGGGATCTAACTATGGCTACACCTTC,CASTYRGSNYGYTF
once,TRBD1,TRBV7-9,TRBJ2-1,TGTGCCAGCAGCTTAGGTCCCGGGGACAGCCTCTACAATGAGCAGTTCTTC,CASSLGPGDSLYNEQFF
few,-,TRBV5-1,TRBJ2-3,TGCGCCAGCAGCTTCGGTGGGCACTCAGATACGCAGTATTTT,CASSFGGHSDTQYF
once,TRBD1,TRBV7-9,TRBJ2-1,TGTGCCAGCAGCCCGGGACAGGGTTACAATGAGCAGTTCTTC,CASSPGQGYNEQFF
-,-,TRBV4-1,TRBJ1-1,TGCGCCAGCAGCCAAGGGGCAAGGAACACTGAAGCTTTCTTT,CASSQGARNTEAFF
once,-,TRBV6-5,TRBJ1-1,TGTGCCAGCAGTCCTTTCGTGAACACTGAAGCTTTCTTT,CASSPFVNTEAFF
-,TRBD1,TRBV7-9,TRBJ2-7,TGTGCCAGCAGCCGAACCGGGACAGGGGGCATCGAGCAGTACTTC,CASSRTGTGGIEQYF
-,-,TRBV19,TRBJ2-2,TGTGCCAGTAGTATGGCCCCCGGGGAGCTGTTTTTT,CASSMAPGELFF
-,-,TRBV11-3,TRBJ2-1,TGTGCCAGCAGCTTGGGAAGGGGAGGCAATGAGCAGTTCTTC,CASSLGRGGNEQFF
-,TRBD2,TRBV27,TRBJ2-7,TGTGCCAGCAGTTTGTTGACTAGCGGGACGTACGAGCAGTACTTC,CASSLLTSGTYEQYF
-,TRBD1,TRBV5-1,TRBJ1-1,TGCGCCAGCAGCTTGGCCCCTGCCGGGACAGGAGACACTGAAGCTTTCTTT,CASSLAPAGTGDTEAFF
-,-,TRBV19,TRBJ2-2,TGTGCCAGTAGTATTAGGAGGGTGGGCACCGGGGAGCTGTTTTTT,CASSIRRVGTGELFF
-,-,TRBV5-1,TRBJ2-2,TGCGCCAGCAGCTTGGGGGGCGCGAACACCGGGGAGCTGTTTTTT,CASSLGGANTGELFF
-,TRBD1,TRBV28,TRBJ1-4,TGTGCCAGCAGTTTAAGGGGGCTCTCAACTAATGAAAAACTGTTTTTT,CASSLRGLSTNEKLFF
-,-,TRBV5-4,TRBJ2-4,TGTGCCAGCAGCTCTGAATCGGGTCCGACAGGCTACAAGATTCAGTACTTC,CASSSESGPTGYKIQYF
few,-,TRBV7-9,TRBJ1-1,TGTTCCAGCAGCTTAGAAGGGGGCACTGAAGCTTTCTTT,CSSSLEGGTEAFF
few,-,TRBV19,TRBJ1-5,TGTGCCACACAACCCTGGCCCCAGCATTTT,CATQPWPQHF
-,TRBD1,TRBV28,TRBJ1-1,TGTGCCTCCCTGCGGGACAGGGTGGGGAAGTATAACACTGAAGCTTTCTTT,CASLRDRVGKYNTEAFF
-,-,TRBV5-1,TRBJ1-2,TGCGCCAGCAGCTTGACGGGGGAGGGCTATGGCTACACCTTC,CASSLTGEGYGYTF